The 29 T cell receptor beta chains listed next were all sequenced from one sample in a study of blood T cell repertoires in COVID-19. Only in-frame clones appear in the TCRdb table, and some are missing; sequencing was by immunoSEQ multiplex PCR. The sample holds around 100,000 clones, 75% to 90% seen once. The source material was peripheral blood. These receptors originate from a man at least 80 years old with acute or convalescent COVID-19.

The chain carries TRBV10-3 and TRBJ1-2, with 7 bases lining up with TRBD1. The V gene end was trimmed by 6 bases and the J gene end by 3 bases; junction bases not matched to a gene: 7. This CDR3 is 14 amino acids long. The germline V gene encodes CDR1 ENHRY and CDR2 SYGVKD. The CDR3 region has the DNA TGTGCCATCAGCGGACGACAGGGATACTATGGCTACACCTTC. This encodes CAISGRQGYYGYTF.

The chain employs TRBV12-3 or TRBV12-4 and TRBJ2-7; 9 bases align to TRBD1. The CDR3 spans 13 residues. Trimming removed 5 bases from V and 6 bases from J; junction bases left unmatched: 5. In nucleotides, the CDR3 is TGTGCCAGCAGTACCGGGACAGGGATCGAGCAGTACTTC. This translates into CASSTGTGIEQYF.

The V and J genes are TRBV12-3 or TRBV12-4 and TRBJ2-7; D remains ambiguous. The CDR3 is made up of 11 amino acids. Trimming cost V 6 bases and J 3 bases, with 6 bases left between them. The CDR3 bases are TGTGCCAGCAGCCTTAACTACGAGCAGTACTTC. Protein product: CASSLNYEQYF.

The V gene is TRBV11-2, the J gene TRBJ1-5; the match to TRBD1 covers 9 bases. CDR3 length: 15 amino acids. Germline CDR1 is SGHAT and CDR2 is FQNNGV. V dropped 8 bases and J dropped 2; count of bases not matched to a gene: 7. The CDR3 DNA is TGTGCCAGCGGCCCACAGGGGGCCGGCAATCAGCCCCAGCATTTT. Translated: CASGPQGAGNQPQHF.

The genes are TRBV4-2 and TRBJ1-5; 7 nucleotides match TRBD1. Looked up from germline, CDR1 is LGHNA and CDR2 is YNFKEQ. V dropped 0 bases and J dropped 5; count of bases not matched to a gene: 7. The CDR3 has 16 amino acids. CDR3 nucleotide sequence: TGTGCCAGCAGCCAAGAGTATACAGGGGTTCATCAGCCCCAGCATTTT. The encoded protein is CASSQEYTGVHQPQHF.

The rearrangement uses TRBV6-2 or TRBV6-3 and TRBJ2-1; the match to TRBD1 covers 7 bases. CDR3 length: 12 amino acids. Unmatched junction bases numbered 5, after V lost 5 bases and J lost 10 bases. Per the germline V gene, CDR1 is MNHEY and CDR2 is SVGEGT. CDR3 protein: CASSRQGREQFF. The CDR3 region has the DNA TGTGCCAGCAGTCGACAGGGTAGAGAGCAGTTCTTC.

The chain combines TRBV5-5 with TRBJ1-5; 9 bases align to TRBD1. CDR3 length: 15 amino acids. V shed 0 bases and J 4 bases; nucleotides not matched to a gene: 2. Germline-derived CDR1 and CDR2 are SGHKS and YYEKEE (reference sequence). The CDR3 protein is CASSLVDRGNQPQHF. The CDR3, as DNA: TGTGCCAGCAGCTTGGTGGACAGGGGAAATCAGCCCCAGCATTTT.

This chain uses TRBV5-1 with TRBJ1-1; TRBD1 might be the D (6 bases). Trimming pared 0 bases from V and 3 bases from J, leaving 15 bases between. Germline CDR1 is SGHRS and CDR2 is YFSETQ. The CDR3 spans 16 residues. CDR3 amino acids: CASSLESRGLYTEAFF. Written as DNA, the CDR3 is TGCGCCAGCAGCTTGGAATCCAGGGGTCTGTACACTGAAGCTTTCTTT.

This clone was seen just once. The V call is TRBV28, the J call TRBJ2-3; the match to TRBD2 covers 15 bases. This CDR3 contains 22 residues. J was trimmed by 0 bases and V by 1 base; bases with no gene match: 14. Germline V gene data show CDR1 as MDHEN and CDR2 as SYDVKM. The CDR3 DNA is TGTGCCAGCAGTTTATTAGGCGGACTAGCGGGAGGGCCGGGGGAAAGCACAGATACGCAGTATTTT. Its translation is CASSLLGGLAGGPGESTDTQYF.

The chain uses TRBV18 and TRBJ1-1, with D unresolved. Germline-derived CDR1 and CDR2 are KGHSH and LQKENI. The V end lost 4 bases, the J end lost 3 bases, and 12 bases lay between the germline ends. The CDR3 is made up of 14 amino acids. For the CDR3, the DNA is TGTGCCAGCTCACGAACGGGAACAGACACTGAAGCTTTCTTT. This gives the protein CASSRTGTDTEAFF.

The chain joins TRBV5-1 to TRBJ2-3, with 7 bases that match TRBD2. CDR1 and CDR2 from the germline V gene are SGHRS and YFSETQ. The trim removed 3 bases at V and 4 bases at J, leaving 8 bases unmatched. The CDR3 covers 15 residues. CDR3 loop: CASSSGGSTADTQYF. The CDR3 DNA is TGCGCCAGCAGCTCCGGCGGGAGCACGGCAGATACGCAGTATTTT.

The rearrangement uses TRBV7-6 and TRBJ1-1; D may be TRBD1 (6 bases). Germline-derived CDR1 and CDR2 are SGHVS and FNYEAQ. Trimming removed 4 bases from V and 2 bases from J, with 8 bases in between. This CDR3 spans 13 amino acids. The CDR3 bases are TGTGCCAGCAGCTCGGACAGTAACACTGAAGCTTTCTTT. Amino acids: CASSSDSNTEAFF.

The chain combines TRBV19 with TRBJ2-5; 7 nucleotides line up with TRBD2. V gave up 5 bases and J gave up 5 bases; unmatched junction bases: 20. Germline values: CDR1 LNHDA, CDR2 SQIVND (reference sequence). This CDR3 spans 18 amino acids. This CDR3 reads CASSHPGGWARKGETQYF. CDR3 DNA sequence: TGTGCCAGTAGTCACCCGGGGGGTTGGGCCCGAAAAGGGGAGACCCAGTACTTC.

CDR3 in DNA: TGTGCCAGCAGCTTCAGGGGGGGCACAGATACGCAGTATTTT. As protein: CASSFRGGTDTQYF. The chain uses TRBV7-8 and TRBJ2-3; a possible D gene is TRBD1 (7 bases). Germline lookup yields CDR1 SGHVS and CDR2 FQNEAQ. Trimming left V 3 bases short and J 1 base short, with 8 bases between. CDR3 length equals 14 residues.

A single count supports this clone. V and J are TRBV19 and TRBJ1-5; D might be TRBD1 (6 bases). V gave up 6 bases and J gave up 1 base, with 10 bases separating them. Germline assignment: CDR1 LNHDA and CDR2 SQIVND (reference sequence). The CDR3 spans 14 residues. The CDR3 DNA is TGTGCCAGTAGACAGGGAACAAGCAATCAGCCCCAGCATTTT. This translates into CASRQGTSNQPQHF.

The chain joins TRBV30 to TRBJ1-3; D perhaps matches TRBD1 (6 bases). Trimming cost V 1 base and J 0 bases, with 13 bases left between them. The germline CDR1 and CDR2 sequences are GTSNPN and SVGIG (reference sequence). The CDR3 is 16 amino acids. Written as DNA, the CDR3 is TGTGCCTGGAGTGGGGGGGGGCTTTCCTCTGGAAACACCATATATTTT. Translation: CAWSGGGLSSGNTIYF.

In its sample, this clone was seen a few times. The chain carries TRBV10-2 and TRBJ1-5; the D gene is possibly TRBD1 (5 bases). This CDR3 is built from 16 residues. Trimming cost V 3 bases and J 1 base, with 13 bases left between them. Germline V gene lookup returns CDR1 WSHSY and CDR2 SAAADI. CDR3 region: CASSDGRALSNQPQHF. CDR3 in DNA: TGCGCCAGCAGTGATGGCAGGGCGTTGAGCAATCAGCCCCAGCATTTT.

This CDR3 reads CASTRGDKSTDTQYF. The CDR3 region has the DNA TGTGCCAGCACGCGGGGCGACAAGAGCACAGATACGCAGTATTTT. The J gene is TRBJ2-3, the V gene TRBV14, with a tentative D call TRBD2 (6 bases). V gave up 7 bases and J gave up 0 bases, with 14 bases separating them. CDR3 length: 15 amino acids. CDR1 and CDR2 from the germline V gene are SGHDN and FVKESK.

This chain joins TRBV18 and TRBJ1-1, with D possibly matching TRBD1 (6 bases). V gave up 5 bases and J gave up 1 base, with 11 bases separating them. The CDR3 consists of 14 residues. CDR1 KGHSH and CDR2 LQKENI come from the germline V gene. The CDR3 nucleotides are TGTGCCAGCTCATCGGACAGACAGAACACTGAAGCTTTCTTT. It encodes CASSSDRQNTEAFF.

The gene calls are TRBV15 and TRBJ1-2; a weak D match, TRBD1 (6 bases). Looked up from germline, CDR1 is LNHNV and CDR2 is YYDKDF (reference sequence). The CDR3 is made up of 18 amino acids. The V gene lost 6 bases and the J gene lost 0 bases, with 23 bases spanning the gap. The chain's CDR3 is CATRDRTDTTPSNYGYTF. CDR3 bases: TGTGCCACCAGGGATCGGACAGACACTACACCCTCTAACTATGGCTACACCTTC.

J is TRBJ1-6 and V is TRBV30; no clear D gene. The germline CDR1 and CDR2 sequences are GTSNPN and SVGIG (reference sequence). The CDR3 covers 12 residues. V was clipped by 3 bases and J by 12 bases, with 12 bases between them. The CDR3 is CAWRFKREPLHF. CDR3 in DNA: TGTGCCTGGAGGTTCAAAAGAGAACCCCTCCACTTT.

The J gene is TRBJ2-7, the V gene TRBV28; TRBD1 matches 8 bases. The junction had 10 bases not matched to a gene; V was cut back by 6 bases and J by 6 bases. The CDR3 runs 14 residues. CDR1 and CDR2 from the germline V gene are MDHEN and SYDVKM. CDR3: CASSDRDRLLEQYF. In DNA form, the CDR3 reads TGTGCCAGCAGCGACCGGGACAGGCTACTCGAGCAGTACTTC.

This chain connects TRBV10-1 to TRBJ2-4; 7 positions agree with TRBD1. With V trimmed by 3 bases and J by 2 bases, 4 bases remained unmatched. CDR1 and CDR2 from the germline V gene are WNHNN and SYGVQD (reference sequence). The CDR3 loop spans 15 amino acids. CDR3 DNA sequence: TGCGCCAGCAGTGAAGGACAGGCTCCCAAAAACATTCAGTACTTC. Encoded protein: CASSEGQAPKNIQYF.

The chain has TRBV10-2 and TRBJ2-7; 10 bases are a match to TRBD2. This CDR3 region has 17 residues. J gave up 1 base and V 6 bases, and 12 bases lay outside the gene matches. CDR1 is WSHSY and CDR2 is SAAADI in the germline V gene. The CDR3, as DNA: TGCGCCAGCAGGAGGGGGCTAGCGGGGGCCATTTCCTACGAGCAGTACTTC. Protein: CASRRGLAGAISYEQYF.

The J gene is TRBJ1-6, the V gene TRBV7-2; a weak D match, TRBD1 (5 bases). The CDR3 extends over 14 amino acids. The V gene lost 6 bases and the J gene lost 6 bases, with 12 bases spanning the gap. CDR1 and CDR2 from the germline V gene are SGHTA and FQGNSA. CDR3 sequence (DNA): TGTGCCAGCAGGGGGGGGTCCGCTAATTCACCCCTCCACTTT. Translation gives CASRGGSANSPLHF.

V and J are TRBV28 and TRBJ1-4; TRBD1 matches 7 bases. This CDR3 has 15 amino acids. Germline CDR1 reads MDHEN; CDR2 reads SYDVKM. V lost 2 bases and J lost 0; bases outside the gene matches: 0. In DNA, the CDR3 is TGTGCCAGCAGTTTAGGACAGGCAACTAATGAAAAACTGTTTTTT. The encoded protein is CASSLGQATNEKLFF.

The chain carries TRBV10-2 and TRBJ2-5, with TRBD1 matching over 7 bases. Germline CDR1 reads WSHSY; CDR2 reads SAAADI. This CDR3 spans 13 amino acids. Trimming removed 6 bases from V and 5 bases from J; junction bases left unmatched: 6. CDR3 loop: CASRSTGEETQYF. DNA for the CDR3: TGCGCCAGCAGAAGTACAGGGGAGGAGACCCAGTACTTC.

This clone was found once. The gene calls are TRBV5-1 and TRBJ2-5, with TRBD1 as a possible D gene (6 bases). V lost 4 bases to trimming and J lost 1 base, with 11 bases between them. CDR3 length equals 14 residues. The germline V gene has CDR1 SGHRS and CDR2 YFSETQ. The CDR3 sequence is CASSIGTLQETQYF. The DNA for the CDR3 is TGCGCCAGCAGCATCGGGACACTCCAAGAGACCCAGTACTTC.

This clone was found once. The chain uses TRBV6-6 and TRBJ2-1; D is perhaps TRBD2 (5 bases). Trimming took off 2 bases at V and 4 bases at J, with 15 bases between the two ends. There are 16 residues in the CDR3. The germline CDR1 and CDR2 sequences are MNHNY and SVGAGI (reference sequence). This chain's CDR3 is CASSYVRAQPYNEQFF. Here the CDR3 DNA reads TGTGCCAGCAGTTACGTGAGGGCCCAACCTTACAATGAGCAGTTCTTC.